Below, 14 T cell receptor beta chains from the same sample are listed, as sequenced in a study of blood T cell repertoires in COVID-19. The method was immunoSEQ multiplex PCR; TCRdb's version includes in-frame clones alone and lacks a portion of them. The table lists roughly 240,000 clones, approximately 84% of them singletons, with approximately 1.9% in the top ten. The specimen sequenced was peripheral blood. The origin of the receptors is an elderly woman with acute or convalescent COVID-19.

The chain links TRBV18 to TRBJ2-2, with 13 positions matching TRBD2. Losses at the gene ends were 1 base for V and 4 bases for J; bases not matched to a gene: 0. CDR1 is KGHSH and CDR2 is LQKENI in the germline V gene. The CDR3 runs to 16 residues. CDR3 sequence (DNA): TGTGCCAGCTCACCACGACTAGCGGGGGGCACCGGGGAGCTGTTTTTT. This gives the protein CASSPRLAGGTGELFF.

The chain combines TRBV27 with TRBJ2-7; 11 bases map to TRBD1. After removal of 2 bases from V and 6 bases from J, the junction contained 9 bases not matched to a gene. CDR1 is MNHEY, CDR2 SMNVEV, per germline (reference sequence). The CDR3 is made up of 16 amino acids. The CDR3 region is CASSLKEPGQGGEQYF. The CDR3 DNA sequence: TGTGCCAGCAGTTTAAAAGAACCGGGACAGGGGGGCGAGCAGTACTTC.

The chain uses TRBV11-2 and TRBJ2-5, with 8 bases aligning to TRBD1. Per the germline V gene, CDR1 is SGHAT and CDR2 is FQNNGV. V was clipped by 4 bases and J by 8 bases; unmatched bases: 9. The CDR3 is made up of 14 amino acids. CDR3 amino acids: CASSSGQGQLTQYF. CDR3 nucleotide sequence: TGTGCCAGCAGCTCAGGACAGGGTCAACTAACCCAGTACTTC. The whole variable domain, remainder taken from reference TRBV11-2 and TRBJ2-5, is EAGVAQSPRYKIIEKRQSVAFWCNPISGHATLYWYQQILGQGPKLLIQFQNNGVVDDSQLPKDRFSAERLKGVDSTLKIQPAKLEDSAVYLCASSSGQGQLTQYFGPGTRLLVL.

The gene calls are TRBV2 and TRBJ2-4; 7 bases line up with TRBD1. Trimming removed 7 bases from V and 3 bases from J; junction bases left unmatched: 9. Germline V gene sequence: CDR1 SNHLY, CDR2 FYNNEI. The CDR3 totals 15 residues. CDR3 residues: CASNTQGLSKNIQYF. CDR3 sequence (DNA): TGTGCCAGCAATACACAGGGGTTGAGCAAAAACATTCAGTACTTC.

The CDR3 DNA sequence: TGTGCCAGCAGCCCACGGACTAGCGGGAGGGATACGCAGTATTTT. Encoded protein: CASSPRTSGRDTQYF. This sequence joins TRBV7-2 and TRBJ2-3, with 14 bases lining up with TRBD2. The CDR3 runs 15 residues. V was clipped by 5 bases and J by 6 bases; unmatched bases: 4. Germline V CDR1 and CDR2: SGHTA, FQGNSA. Combining the CDR3 with reference TRBV7-2 and TRBJ2-3 gives the whole variable domain GAGVSQSPSNKVTEKGKDVELRCDPISGHTALYWYRQSLGQGLEFLIYFQGNSAPDKSGLPSDRFSAERTGGSVSTLTIQRTQQEDSAVYLCASSPRTSGRDTQYFGPGTRLTVL.

V and J are TRBV12-3 or TRBV12-4 and TRBJ2-5; TRBD1 is a possible D gene (6 bases). The V end lost 6 bases, the J end lost 4 bases, and 12 bases lay between the germline ends. This CDR3 is built from 13 residues. In DNA form, the CDR3 reads TGTGCCAGCAGATTATTAGGGGGAGAGACCCAGTACTTC. It yields the protein CASRLLGGETQYF.

The rearrangement uses TRBV5-8 and TRBJ2-6; D may be TRBD1 (7 bases). The V gene's germline CDR1 is SGHTS and CDR2 YDEGEE. This CDR3 contains 17 residues. Trimming pared 1 base from V and 2 bases from J, leaving 13 bases between. The CDR3 loop reads CASSLFQGGAGANVLTF. The DNA of the CDR3 is TGTGCCAGCAGCTTGTTCCAGGGGGGAGCTGGGGCCAACGTCCTGACTTTC. The full variable domain, its missing parts supplied by reference TRBV5-8 and TRBJ2-6, is EAGVTQSPTHLIKTRGQQATLRCSPISGHTSVYWYQQALGLGLQFLLWYDEGEERNRGNFPPRFSGRQFPNYSSELNVNALELEDSALYLCASSLFQGGAGANVLTFGAGSRLTVL.

The V gene is TRBV5-1, the J gene TRBJ1-1, with 8 bases identical to TRBD1. The CDR3 contains 14 residues. V was clipped by 6 bases and J by 1 base; unmatched bases: 5. Germline V gene lookup returns CDR1 SGHRS and CDR2 YFSETQ. The CDR3 sequence: CASKDGTGNTEAFF. CDR3 coding DNA: TGCGCCAGCAAGGACGGGACAGGGAACACTGAAGCTTTCTTT.

The chain carries TRBV18 and TRBJ2-2; possible D gene TRBD2, 5 bases. Trimming removed 1 base at V and 1 base at J, with 13 bases between. This CDR3 is built from 17 residues. From germline, CDR1 is KGHSH and CDR2 LQKENI. In DNA form, the CDR3 reads TGTGCCAGCTCACCACAATATCGGGGTTTGAACACCGGGGAGCTGTTTTTT. It is translated as CASSPQYRGLNTGELFF.

The chain employs TRBV9 and TRBJ2-3; 8 bases match TRBD2. The V segment lost 0 bases and the J segment 3 bases; nucleotides outside the gene matches: 6. Germline-derived CDR1 and CDR2 are SGDLS and YYNGEE. There are 16 residues in the CDR3. The chain's CDR3 is CASSVGPGLATDTQYF. CDR3 nucleotide sequence: TGTGCCAGCAGCGTAGGCCCCGGACTAGCAACAGATACGCAGTATTTT.

The chain is built from TRBV15 and TRBJ2-1; 9 nucleotides align to TRBD2. The CDR3 extends over 17 amino acids. The germline V gene has CDR1 LNHNV and CDR2 YYDKDF (reference sequence). The junction had 4 bases not matched to a gene; V was cut back by 1 base and J by 0 bases. CDR3 DNA: TGTGCCACCAGCAGAGGGCTAGCGGGAAGCTCCTACAATGAGCAGTTCTTC. The encoded protein is CATSRGLAGSSYNEQFF.

This clone was observed a single time. CDR3 coding DNA: TGTGCCAGCAGTGATGTGCGGAACTACAATGAGCAGTTCTTC. As protein: CASSDVRNYNEQFF. This chain connects TRBV6-1 to TRBJ2-1; no clear D gene. Germline V gene data show CDR1 as MNHNS and CDR2 as SASEGT. Trimming took off 3 bases at V and 3 bases at J, with 9 bases between the two ends. The CDR3 has 14 residues.

The rearrangement joins TRBV6-6 to TRBJ2-7; D is possibly TRBD1 (5 bases). The V gene's germline CDR1 is MNHNY and CDR2 SVGAGI (reference sequence). V lost 6 bases to trimming and J lost 3 bases, with 12 bases between them. The CDR3 is 13 amino acids. The CDR3 region is CASRSDRFYEQYF. The CDR3 coding sequence is TGTGCCAGCAGGTCAGACAGATTCTACGAGCAGTACTTC.

The V gene is TRBV19, the J gene TRBJ2-2, with 7 positions matching TRBD1. The CDR3 spans 13 residues. The V and J ends lost 9 bases and 1 base, in that order; junction bases with no gene match: 2. Germline V gene sequence: CDR1 LNHDA, CDR2 SQIVND (reference sequence). The CDR3 sequence: CASRDRNTGELFF. The CDR3 DNA reads as TGTGCCAGCCGGGACAGGAACACCGGGGAGCTGTTTTTT.